What follows describes a single T cell receptor (beta chain). No antigen is known for it. No qualities accompany the bases; no much larger clone lies one base away. The data stem from a study of blood T cell repertoires in COVID-19 (dated by TCRdb to about 2020). General notes on the study: The collaborator samples originated in the United States, Italy and Spain and spanned the acute and convalescent phases of COVID-19. The repertoires were released in a freely available public database intended as a resource for research on the immune response to SARS-CoV-2. The material from the prospective study consisted of cDNA or gDNA derived from T cells, B-cell-depleted T cells, or PBMCs. Where available, HLA class I and class II types were obtained from metadata supplied by the sample provider rather than from assay-based typing. Deeply sampled blood TCRbeta repertoires from subjects exposed to, actively infected with, or recovered from COVID-19 were included in the dataset. Sample metadata almost always included a de-identified subject ID, COVID-19 status, age in years and sex. Samples came from the ongoing ImmuneRACE study (first 160 participants) plus 1,254 subjects from 6 global collaborators.

Study-wide findings and limitations: The amount of clinical and demographic metadata varied by source and participant and was provided uncurated.

CDR1 SEHNR and CDR2 FQNEAQ were looked up in the germline V gene (reference sequence). CDR3 length: 14 amino acids, cysteine to phenylalanine. Solely the CDR3 DNA is kept, with 42 bases framed from the first base. The germline ends are 14 bases apart after V is trimmed by 4 bases and J by 6 bases. TCRbeta CDR3 regions were amplified from genomic DNA using the immunoSEQ Assay, a bias-controlled multiplex PCR. In the original analysis: Within the assay, amplification of reference gene primers was used to estimate how many nucleated cells each sample contained. Sequence reads were collapsed and filtered to measure the absolute abundance of every unique TCRbeta CDR3 rearrangement. For each sample, productive Simpson clonality was calculated by taking the square root of Simpson's diversity index across productive rearrangements. TCRdb provides this immuneACCESS table in a form limited to in-frame rearrangements. Some clones are lacking; in checked studies, under half of them reflect an unresolved V gene, and why the rest are absent is not known. The V and J calls and clone size come from that table; D and trimming were worked out from the DNA. The sample records about 39,000 clones, more than 65% of which are singletons. The ten largest clones take up over 20% of the sample.

Whole blood was collected in K2EDTA tubes by collaborating institutions according to the institutions' own protocols. For TCRbeta analysis, collaborators shipped samples in one of three forms: frozen whole blood, isolated PBMCs, or DNA extracted from either of those sample types. This TCR was sampled from a man aged 65 to 79 with acute or convalescent COVID-19. Sequenced sample: peripheral blood. The V gene is TRBV7-9 and the J gene is TRBJ2-3; TRBD1 might be the D gene, on 6 matching bases. The nucleotide sequence is given as TGTGCCAGCAGCTCTTGGACAGTCCGCGATACGCAGTATTTT. It is translated as CASSSWTVRDTQYF.